This T cell receptor beta chain was recorded in a study of blood T cell repertoires in COVID-19. Overall study: Acute and convalescent COVID-19 samples came from the United States, Italy and Spain. In each case, the material was cDNA or gDNA derived from T cells, B-cell-depleted T cells, or PBMCs.

V dropped 1 base and J dropped 4; count of bases not matched to a gene: 0. Germline V CDR1 and CDR2: LGHDT, YNNKEL (reference sequence). This CDR3 is 14 amino acids long. Original handling: Counts of nucleated cells, estimated from reference gene primer amplification, were obtained. The table came from immunoSEQ multiplex PCR; TCRdb's copy has only in-frame clones and leaves some out. V, J and clone size are those of that table, while D and trimming were read from the DNA. The repertoire holds a few hundred thousand clones, with about 82% as singletons. This chain uses TRBV3-1 (or the pseudogene TRBV3-2) with TRBJ2-1; 8 nucleotides match TRBD2. The sequenced material came from peripheral blood. This clonotype was sampled from a man aged 50-60 years with active or convalescent COVID-19. The CDR3 nucleotides are TGTGCCAGCAGCCAAGCGGGAGGGTACAATGAGCAGTTCTTC. Protein product: CASSQAGGYNEQFF.